The rows below give T cell receptor beta chains drawn from one sample of a study of early T cells in non-severe SARS-CoV-2 infection. TCRdb called the 5' RACE reads again in MiXCR, with one record for every CDR3 protein. This sample has under 70,000 distinct CDR3 sequences; around 6.5% occur once, and the top ten carry approximately 3.6%. This specimen was whole blood, taken at baseline. All receptors derive from an adult who was a healthcare worker with PCR-confirmed SARS-CoV-2 infection or an uninfected control (not recorded which). Both conserved end residues are part of each CDR3. The D gene is left open where the match is weak. Clone sizes are given selectively: once, few, many, or a class where the clone is expanded.

TRBV15	-	TRBJ2-3	-	CATGLVDTQYF	TGTGCCACCGGGTTAGTGGATACGCAGTATTTT
TRBV2	once	TRBJ1-1	-	CASIRGNTEAFF	TGTGCCAGCATCCGGGGGAACACTGAAGCTTTCTTT
TRBV6-5	-	TRBJ2-2	-	CASSYSPSTNTGELFF	TGTGCCAGCAGTTACTCGCCATCCACCAACACCGGGGAGCTGTTTTTT
TRBV6-6	many	TRBJ2-2	-	CASSRQTANTGELFF	TGTGCCAGCAGCCGTCAAACGGCGAACACCGGGGAGCTGTTTTTT
TRBV12-3/TRBV12-4	-	TRBJ1-1	-	CASSLLQNTEAFF	TGTGCCAGCAGTTTACTGCAGAACACTGAAGCTTTCTTT
TRBV10-3	many	TRBJ2-1	-	CAITSNSDNEQFF	TGTGCCATCACCTCCAATTCGGACAATGAGCAGTTCTTC
TRBV6-5	many	TRBJ2-7	-	CASSYGGRVYEQYF	TGTGCCAGCAGTTATGGGGGGAGAGTCTACGAGCAGTACTTC
TRBV7-6	few	TRBJ2-1	TRBD2	CASSLGGGNFPHEQFF	TGTGCCAGCAGCTTAGGGGGGGGGAACTTCCCGCATGAGCAGTTCTTC
TRBV20-1	-	TRBJ1-2	-	CSASNSNYGYTF	TGCAGTGCTAGTAACAGTAACTATGGCTACACCTTC
TRBV20-1	many	TRBJ2-3	-	CSAITLEGFTDTQYF	TGCAGTGCTATAACCCTAGAGGGGTTCACAGATACGCAGTATTTT
TRBV20-1	-	TRBJ2-1	-	CSGGGTGTLNEQFF	TGCAGTGGGGGAGGGACAGGAACTCTCAATGAGCAGTTCTTC
TRBV24-1	many	TRBJ2-2	TRBD2	CATSDLLVAGTGELFF	TGTGCCACCAGTGATTTGCTGGTAGCGGGTACGGGGGAGCTGTTTTTT
TRBV9	-	TRBJ2-1	-	CASSRRQQAEGQFF	TGTGCCAGCAGCCGCCGCCAGCAAGCCGAGGGGCAGTTCTTC
TRBV10-2	many	TRBJ1-1	-	CASSEATLNTEAFF	TGCGCCAGCAGTGAGGCTACATTGAACACTGAAGCTTTCTTT